This T cell receptor beta chain is drawn from a study of identical twins. The cDNA had a unique molecular identifier and a template-switch universal primer site. TCRdb reprocessed the 5' RACE reads via MiXCR and lists one record per CDR3 protein. The sample has some 570,000 distinct CDR3 sequences, around 20% seen once; the top ten hold approximately 0.49%. V was shortened by 5 bases and J by 9 bases, with 17 bases between the two germline ends. The CDR3 has 15 amino acids. This same sample was also taken into another study, of yellow fever vaccine responses in identical twins.

The genes are TRBV12-3 or TRBV12-4 and TRBJ1-6; D remains unclear. The specimen was CD4+ T cells sorted from blood. The source is a woman between 18 and 29 years old in good health. The CDR3 coding sequence is TGTGCCAGCAGTCTCATTCAGGTCCGAGGTTCACCCCTCCACTTT. This translates into CASSLIQVRGSPLHF.